Listed below are T cell receptor beta chains from one sample, sequenced in a study of blood T cell repertoires in COVID-19. Using immunoSEQ multiplex PCR, the repertoire was profiled, and TCRdb retains in-frame clones only, with some absent. The sample includes roughly 150,000 clones, approximately 90% of them seen just once. The sequencing sample was made of peripheral blood. These receptors were obtained from a woman aged 55-70 years with active COVID-19. Both conserved end residues are trimmed from each CDR3. Each record gives: V gene, D gene, J gene, CDR3 protein. D genes are given only for firm matches.

>TRBV9|.|TRBJ2-2
ASSETGTPNTGELF
>TRBV3-1/TRBV3-2|TRBD1|TRBJ1-2
ASKGVEGAENYGYT
>TRBV18|.|TRBJ2-5
ASSQQGGETQY
>TRBV18|TRBD2|TRBJ2-3
ASTGLAGGPDTQY
>TRBV27|TRBD2|TRBJ2-5
ASSPSRTSGRTQY
>TRBV7-9|.|TRBJ1-1
ASSLGGSDGTEAF
>TRBV28|TRBD1|TRBJ1-4
ASSTVFTIRDSIREKLF
>TRBV7-9|.|TRBJ1-1
ASSLGTANYMNTEAF
>TRBV6-2/TRBV6-3|.|TRBJ1-2
ASSLEAGLGYT
>TRBV18|TRBD1|TRBJ2-6
ASSPRTGLANVLT
>TRBV18|.|TRBJ2-7
ASSGTRREQY
>TRBV9|TRBD1|TRBJ2-2
ASRASDRGQGGELF
>TRBV18|.|TRBJ2-3
ASSPTTQSTDTQY
>TRBV30|.|TRBJ1-1
AWQVLMNTEAF
>TRBV5-5|TRBD1|TRBJ2-1
ASSKGQGLDEQF
>TRBV9|TRBD2|TRBJ2-2
ASSVDSGTGELF
>TRBV7-8|.|TRBJ1-2
ASSLGLRGDYGYT
>TRBV6-2/TRBV6-3|.|TRBJ1-4
ASSYYGTSEKLF
>TRBV28|TRBD1|TRBJ2-5
ASSSDTGVFTQY
>TRBV14|.|TRBJ2-7
ASSRGGAENEQY
>TRBV10-2|TRBD1|TRBJ2-2
ASRETGAGELF
>TRBV6-1|.|TRBJ1-5
ASSETPGGAYQPQH
>TRBV19|.|TRBJ1-2
ASSTGGSRVYGYT
>TRBV28|TRBD1|TRBJ1-5
ASTSGTGDQPQH
>TRBV27|TRBD2|TRBJ2-7
ASSLRTSGYYEQY
>TRBV18|.|TRBJ2-1
ASSPGQNNEQF
>TRBV28|.|TRBJ2-1
ASSSPREMSYNEQF
>TRBV5-6|.|TRBJ1-1
ASSLQVQPFSNTEAF
>TRBV28|.|TRBJ1-5
ASSLMGGAQPQH
>TRBV15|TRBD1|TRBJ2-7
ATSKGVTGPYEQY
>TRBV18|TRBD1|TRBJ2-5
ASSRTGQGTETQY
>TRBV7-2|.|TRBJ1-5
ASSLGSTTRH